The 31 T cell receptor beta chains below all came from one sample that was sequenced in a study of naive and memory T cell subsets. Both TRBC1 and TRBC2 were covered by a beta constant-region primer of two equimolar oligonucleotides. TCRdb passed the UMI-ligation and nested PCR reads through MiXCR, listing each CDR3 protein once. Of 100,000 or so distinct CDR3 sequences in the sample, more than 6.5% were seen once. Sequencing input: central memory CD4+ T cells from blood. These TCRs come from a human donor in good health.

CDR3 sequence (DNA): TGTGCCAGCAGTGAAAGAGAGGGGGTGGTCACGCAGTATTTT. It is translated as CASSEREGVVTQYF. The chain carries TRBV6-1 and TRBJ2-3, with a possible D match to TRBD1 (6 bases). This CDR3 contains 14 residues. V was clipped by 2 bases and J by 9 bases, with 15 bases between them. Looked up from germline, CDR1 is MNHNS and CDR2 is SASEGT.

This clonotype was observed at least ten times. This chain links TRBV4-3 with TRBJ2-3; perhaps TRBD1 as D (6 bases). The CDR3 sequence is 17 residues long. V shed 0 bases and J shed 0 bases, with 13 bases lying between them. Germline-derived CDR1 and CDR2 are LGHNA and YSLEER. CDR3 sequence reads: CASSQDAWTASTDTQYF. CDR3 in DNA: TGCGCCAGCAGCCAAGATGCCTGGACAGCCAGCACAGATACGCAGTATTTT.

This clonotype was seen at least ten times. The V call is TRBV4-1, the J call TRBJ2-7; D might be TRBD2 (5 bases). V lost 1 base and J lost 6, with 19 bases in between. The CDR3 covers 16 residues. Per germline, CDR1 MGHRA and CDR2 YSYEKL. The CDR3: CASSQGVARATREQYF. The CDR3, as DNA: TGCGCCAGCAGCCAAGGAGTAGCGAGAGCTACTCGCGAGCAGTACTTC.

This clonotype was observed many times. V and J are TRBV5-1 and TRBJ1-1; no definite D call. This CDR3 contains 14 residues. The germline V gene encodes CDR1 SGHRS and CDR2 YFSETQ. V gave up 0 bases and J gave up 7 bases, with 13 bases separating them. The CDR3 DNA reads TGCGCCAGCAGCTTGGCCTCAACGACCCTTGAAGCTTTCTTT. This translates into CASSLASTTLEAFF.

This clonotype has a handful of counts. The chain links TRBV18 to TRBJ2-7, with D uncertain. Trimming pared 3 bases from V and 1 base from J, leaving 13 bases between. This CDR3 region has 15 residues. The V gene's germline CDR1 is KGHSH and CDR2 LQKENI. CDR3 region: CASSPTLGRSYEQYF. The CDR3 DNA sequence: TGTGCCAGCTCACCTACTTTAGGCAGATCCTACGAGCAGTACTTC.

This clonotype was detected ten times or more. V is TRBV29-1 and J is TRBJ2-7; 7 positions match TRBD2. This CDR3 contains 14 residues. J lost 3 bases, V lost 7 bases, and 12 bases had no gene match. CDR1 is SQVTM, CDR2 ANQGSEA, per germline. The CDR3 nucleotides read TGCAGCGCAGGTCGTGGACTAGGAGACTACGAGCAGTACTTC. Protein product: CSAGRGLGDYEQYF.

The chain links TRBV7-2 to TRBJ2-7; D call uncertain. The V end was cut by 5 bases, the J end by 5 bases, with 13 bases between. CDR1 is SGHTA, CDR2 FQGNSA, per germline. The CDR3 spans 13 residues. The CDR3 nucleotides are TGTGCCAGCAGCCTTTTGCGTTCCCACGAGCAGTACTTC. Its protein product is CASSLLRSHEQYF.

This clonotype has ten or more counts. CDR3 residues: CASSLITDTQYF. CDR3 coding DNA: TGTGCCAGCAGCTTAATAACCGATACGCAGTATTTT. J is TRBJ2-3 and V is TRBV7-2; D is undetermined. This CDR3 region has 12 residues. V shed 2 bases and J shed 6 bases, with 6 bases lying between them. The germline V gene has CDR1 SGHTA and CDR2 FQGNSA.

The rearrangement uses TRBV3-1 and TRBJ2-7, with a weak D call TRBD2 (6 bases). The V gene's germline CDR1 is LGHDT and CDR2 YNNKEL (reference sequence). The CDR3 covers 14 residues. V was trimmed by 2 bases and J by 4 bases, leaving 12 bases between them. This chain's CDR3 is CASSQTRGPYEQYF. The CDR3 region has the DNA TGTGCCAGCAGCCAAACGCGGGGACCGTACGAGCAGTACTTC.

This sequence joins TRBV15 and TRBJ1-2; D call uncertain. CDR1 and CDR2 (germline): LNHNV, YYDKDF (reference sequence). The CDR3 is 14 amino acids. V was trimmed by 0 bases and J by 4 bases, leaving 9 bases between them. CDR3 sequence: CATSRDSTSYGYTF. CDR3 DNA: TGTGCCACCAGCAGAGATTCGACAAGCTATGGCTACACCTTC.

The J gene is TRBJ2-2, the V gene TRBV18; unclear D gene. CDR1 and CDR2 (germline): KGHSH, LQKENI. This CDR3 region has 17 residues. The V and J ends lost 0 bases and 0 bases respectively, with 11 bases between them. The CDR3 DNA reads as TGTGCCAGCTCACCACCGGCAAGGTTCGCGAACACCGGGGAGCTGTTTTTT. As protein: CASSPPARFANTGELFF. Using reference TRBV18 and TRBJ2-2 for the parts outside the CDR3, the full variable domain is NAGVMQNPRHLVRRRGQEARLRCSPMKGHSHVYWYRQLPEEGLKFMVYLQKENIIDESGMPKERFSAEFPKEGPSILRIQQVVRGDSAAYFCASSPPARFANTGELFFGEGSRLTVL.

CDR3 nucleotide sequence: TGCGCCAGCAGCCAAGCCTTCATAAGGGCAGGGCAAGAGACCCAGTACTTC. Translated: CASSQAFIRAGQETQYF. The chain employs TRBV4-1 and TRBJ2-5; D may be TRBD1 (5 bases). This CDR3 has 17 residues. CDR1 and CDR2 (germline): MGHRA, YSYEKL. V dropped 1 base and J dropped 2 bases, with 17 bases sitting between them.

The sample holds a few counts of this clonotype. The chain has TRBV6-2 or TRBV6-3 and TRBJ1-2, with D possibly being TRBD1 (5 bases). The CDR3 totals 13 residues. Between the trimmed V and J ends, which lost 6 bases and 4 bases, there was a span of 12 bases. Germline values: CDR1 MNHEY, CDR2 SVGEGT. The DNA of the CDR3 is TGTGCCAGCAGCCAGGGAACGATCTATGGCTACACCTTC. This gives the protein CASSQGTIYGYTF.

The chain joins TRBV7-2 to TRBJ2-1; D is perhaps TRBD1 (6 bases). Germline V gene sequence: CDR1 SGHTA, CDR2 FQGNSA. The CDR3 has 13 residues. V lost 5 bases to trimming and J lost 11 bases, with 16 bases between them. The CDR3 coding sequence is TGTGCCAGCAGCCCGACGGTTGGGGGCCAGCAGTTCTTC. This codes for CASSPTVGGQQFF.

This clonotype has ten or more counts. The chain uses TRBV7-2 and TRBJ2-3; D gene ambiguous. V was shortened by 1 base and J by 3 bases, with 11 bases between the two germline ends. The V gene's germline CDR1 is SGHTA and CDR2 FQGNSA. The CDR3 totals 15 residues. CDR3 in DNA: TGTGCCAGCAGCTTAGGTCCGGGTTGGACAGATACGCAGTATTTT. This gives the protein CASSLGPGWTDTQYF.

This clonotype turned up a few times. V and J are TRBV29-1 and TRBJ2-1, with D tentatively TRBD1 or TRBD2 (5 bases each). Germline values: CDR1 SQVTM, CDR2 ANQGSEA. The CDR3 spans 14 residues. V was clipped by 4 bases and J by 7 bases, with 17 bases between them. CDR3 sequence: CSVAFGGSGNEQFF. DNA for the CDR3: TGCAGCGTTGCGTTTGGGGGATCTGGGAATGAGCAGTTCTTC.

This clonotype was counted many times. V usage is TRBV9 and J usage is TRBJ2-2; D may be TRBD1 (5 bases). V lost 1 base, J lost 4 bases, and 14 bases lay in between. CDR1 is SGDLS, CDR2 YYNGEE, per germline. This CDR3 is 16 amino acids long. CDR3 bases: TGTGCCAGCAGCGTATTCGGCAGGGTCGGCACCGGGGAGCTGTTTTTT. Residues: CASSVFGRVGTGELFF.

This clonotype has only a few counts. The rearrangement uses TRBV29-1 and TRBJ2-6; TRBD1 is a possible D gene (6 bases). Germline V CDR1 and CDR2: SQVTM, ANQGSEA. CDR3 length: 16 residues. The ends were cut back, 5 bases at V and 6 bases at J, with 20 bases in the middle. The CDR3 DNA follows: TGCAGCGTTCAAGGTAGAGGGGGAATGGAGGCCAACGTCCTGACTTTC. It yields the protein CSVQGRGGMEANVLTF.

This clonotype was seen only a few times. The chain recombines TRBV20-1 with TRBJ2-3; possibly TRBD2 for D (5 bases). This CDR3 is built from 12 residues. CDR1 is DFQATT and CDR2 is SNEGSKA in the germline V gene (reference sequence). DNA of the CDR3: TGCAGCTTGTCGGGATCAACAGATACGCAGTATTTT. It specifies CSLSGSTDTQYF.

This clonotype was observed at least ten times. This chain connects TRBV19 to TRBJ2-1; D is possibly TRBD1 (5 bases). V was pared by 3 bases and J by 7 bases, with 16 bases between. CDR1 is LNHDA, CDR2 SQIVND, per germline (reference sequence). CDR3 length: 15 amino acids. The CDR3 nucleotides are TGTGCCAGTAGTATTACGGCAGGGATGAAAAATGAGCAGTTCTTC. Amino acid sequence: CASSITAGMKNEQFF.

This clonotype was detected only a few times. This chain links TRBV5-6 with TRBJ2-1; no firm D call. Per germline, CDR1 SGHDT and CDR2 YYEEEE. V gave up 4 bases and J gave up 7 bases, with 9 bases separating them. CDR3 size: 12 residues. In DNA, the CDR3 is TGTGCCAGCAGCAGGCCCTTGAATGAGCAGTTCTTC. Translating it yields CASSRPLNEQFF.

This clonotype was seen a few times. This chain joins TRBV2 and TRBJ2-7; D is possibly TRBD2 (5 bases). Germline V gene sequence: CDR1 SNHLY, CDR2 FYNNEI. The V end was cut by 6 bases, the J end by 3 bases, with 9 bases between. The CDR3 has 12 amino acids. CDR3 DNA: TGTGCCAGCAGGGAGGCCCTCTACGAGCAGTACTTC. This translates into CASREALYEQYF.

J is TRBJ1-6 and V is TRBV6-2 or TRBV6-3; D gene uncertain. Germline V gene sequence: CDR1 MNHEY, CDR2 SVGEGT. V was cut by 7 bases and J by 1 base, with 8 bases left in between. The CDR3 covers 14 residues. The CDR3 protein is CASNQPSYNSPLHF. The CDR3 coding sequence is TGTGCCAGCAATCAACCGTCCTATAATTCACCCCTCCACTTT.

This clonotype has a count of ten or more. The J gene is TRBJ1-2, the V gene TRBV12-3 or TRBV12-4, with D uncertain. This CDR3 is 12 amino acids long. Trimming removed 4 bases at V and 2 bases at J, with 5 bases between. The CDR3 protein is CASSYENYGYTF. CDR3 sequence (DNA): TGTGCCAGCAGTTACGAAAACTATGGCTACACCTTC.

The chain couples TRBV30 to TRBJ2-5; tentative D call: TRBD2 (5 bases). Germline CDR1 is GTSNPN and CDR2 is SVGIG (reference sequence). CDR3 length equals 12 residues. Trimming took off 5 bases at V and 7 bases at J, with 14 bases between the two ends. The CDR3 DNA follows: TGTGCCTGGCTGGAGGTGGGTCGGACCCAGTACTTC. Translation: CAWLEVGRTQYF.

This clonotype has at least ten counts. The chain links TRBV7-2 to TRBJ2-1; no clear D. Deletions cut 5 bases from V and 9 bases from J, with 14 bases between. Per the germline V gene, CDR1 is SGHTA and CDR2 is FQGNSA. The CDR3 has 13 residues. The CDR3 nucleotides are TGTGCCAGCAGCCGAGTAGGCCTGGGTGAGCAGTTCTTC. It is translated as CASSRVGLGEQFF.

The sample holds many counts of this clonotype. The chain recombines TRBV7-8 with TRBJ1-1; the D is unclear. V was cut by 8 bases and J by 2 bases, with 21 bases left in between. This CDR3 is built from 16 residues. The germline CDR1 and CDR2 sequences are SGHVS and FQNEAQ. CDR3 sequence: CASYPRGRTDNTEAFF. In DNA, the CDR3 is TGTGCCAGCTACCCCCGCGGCAGGACCGATAACACTGAAGCTTTCTTT.

This clonotype was counted ten times or more. The chain recombines TRBV7-2 with TRBJ1-3; D gene uncertain. The CDR3 sequence is 17 residues long. Germline V gene lookup returns CDR1 SGHTA and CDR2 FQGNSA. V was trimmed by 4 bases and J by 0 bases, leaving 16 bases between them. In nucleotides, the CDR3 is TGTGCCAGCAGCTCCGAGGTAGTGGGCGGCTCTGGAAACACCATATATTTT. Its translation: CASSSEVVGGSGNTIYF.

The chain has TRBV4-2 and TRBJ2-7, with 7 nucleotides matching TRBD2. From germline, CDR1 is LGHNA and CDR2 YNFKEQ. Trimming removed 0 bases from V and 0 bases from J; junction bases left unmatched: 8. There are 17 residues in the CDR3. CDR3: CASSQDLGGGSSYEQYF. In DNA form, the CDR3 reads TGTGCCAGCAGCCAAGATCTGGGCGGGGGAAGCTCCTACGAGCAGTACTTC.

There are many counts of this clonotype. The J gene is TRBJ2-1, the V gene TRBV11-2, with 11 bases fitting TRBD2. CDR1 and CDR2 from the germline V gene are SGHAT and FQNNGV. The trim removed 5 bases at V and 7 bases at J, leaving 7 bases unmatched. This CDR3 comprises 15 residues. CDR3 nucleotide sequence: TGTGCCAGCAGCCCTACTAGCGGGAGAGGAAATGAGCAGTTCTTC. Translated: CASSPTSGRGNEQFF.

This clonotype showed up many times. The J gene is TRBJ1-4, the V gene TRBV15; unclear D gene. CDR1 and CDR2 from the germline V gene are LNHNV and YYDKDF (reference sequence). The V end lost 0 bases, the J end lost 6 bases, and 5 bases lay between the germline ends. The CDR3 totals 13 residues. The CDR3 protein is CATSRDQYEKLFF. The CDR3 nucleotides are TGTGCCACCAGCAGAGATCAGTATGAAAAACTGTTTTTT.